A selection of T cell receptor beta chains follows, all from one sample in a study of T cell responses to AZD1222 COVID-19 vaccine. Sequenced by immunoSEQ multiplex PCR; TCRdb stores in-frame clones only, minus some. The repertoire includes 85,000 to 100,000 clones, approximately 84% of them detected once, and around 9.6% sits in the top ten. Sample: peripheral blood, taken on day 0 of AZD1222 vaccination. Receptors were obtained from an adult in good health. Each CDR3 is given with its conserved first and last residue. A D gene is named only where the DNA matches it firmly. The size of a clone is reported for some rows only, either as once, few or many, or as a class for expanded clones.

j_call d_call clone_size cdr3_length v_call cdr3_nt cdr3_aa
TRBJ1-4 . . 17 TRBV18 TGTGCCAGCTCACCCCAGGGGCTCTCTTCAACTAATGAAAAACTGTTTTTT CASSPQGLSSTNEKLFF
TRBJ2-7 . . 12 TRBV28 TGTGCCAGCAGTTTAGTAATTAGGACTCCTATATTC CASSLVIRTPIF
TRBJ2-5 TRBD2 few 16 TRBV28 TGTGCCAGCAGTTTATTGCGGGGGTCTGGTGGGGAGACCCAGTACTTC CASSLLRGSGGETQYF
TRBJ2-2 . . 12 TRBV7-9 TGTGCCAGCAGTGTGGGTGACGGGGAGCTGTTTTTT CASSVGDGELFF
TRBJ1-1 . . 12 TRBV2 TGTGCCAGCAGGGGAATGAACACTGAAGCTTTCTTT CASRGMNTEAFF
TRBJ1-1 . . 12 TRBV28 TGTGCCAGCAGACTAAGTGAGGTAGAAGCTTTCTTT CASRLSEVEAFF
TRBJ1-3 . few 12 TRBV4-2 TGTGCCAGCAGCCAAGGAAGAGGGCATACATATTTT CASSQGRGHTYF
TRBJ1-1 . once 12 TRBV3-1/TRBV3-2 TGTGCCAGCAGCCTCGAGGGATCTGAAGCTTTCTTT CASSLEGSEAFF
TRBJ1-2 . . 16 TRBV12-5 TGTGCTAGTGGTTTGGTACTCGGACAGAGAAGCTATGGCTACACCTTC CASGLVLGQRSYGYTF
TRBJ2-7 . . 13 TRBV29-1 TGCAGCGTTGTCGGGACGGGAACCTACGAGCAGTACTTC CSVVGTGTYEQYF
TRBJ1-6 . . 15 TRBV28 TGTGCCAGCAGTTCCCTCAGGGGTGGCGATTCACCCCTCCACTTT CASSSLRGGDSPLHF
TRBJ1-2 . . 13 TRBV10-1 TGCGCCAGCAGTGAGAAGGAGAACTATGGCTACACCTTC CASSEKENYGYTF
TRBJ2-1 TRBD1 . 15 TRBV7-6 TGTGCCAGCAGCACGGGACAGTCCGGCTACAATGAGCAGTTCTTC CASSTGQSGYNEQFF
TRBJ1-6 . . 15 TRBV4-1 TGCGCCAGCACCAGACAGGACAACTATAATTCACCCCTCCACTTT CASTRQDNYNSPLHF
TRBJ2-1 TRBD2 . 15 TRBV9 TGTGCCAGCAGCGCCATAGCGGGAGTACGGAATGAGCAGTTCTTC CASSAIAGVRNEQFF
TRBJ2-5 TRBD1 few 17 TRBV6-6 TGTGCCAGCAGTCCGGGGGTATGGCAGGGGGCTATGAAGACCCAGTACTTC CASSPGVWQGAMKTQYF
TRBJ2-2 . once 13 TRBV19 TGTGCCAGTAGCCGGGACTGGACCGGGGAGCTGTTTTTT CASSRDWTGELFF
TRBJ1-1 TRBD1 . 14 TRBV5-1 TGCGCCAGCAGCTGGGGACAGGGTGGCACTGAAGCTTTCTTT CASSWGQGGTEAFF
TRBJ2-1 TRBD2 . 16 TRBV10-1 TGCGCCAGCAGTGCTCGGACTAGCGGGACCTACAATGAGCAGTTCTTC CASSARTSGTYNEQFF
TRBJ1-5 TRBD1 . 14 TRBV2 TGTGCCAGCAGGGCCGACAGGGAAGGAGGGCCCCAGCATTTT CASRADREGGPQHF
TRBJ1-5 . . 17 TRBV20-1 TGCAGTGCTAGTGACCCCCTCGGGAGGAATAGCAATCAGCCCCAGCATTTT CSASDPLGRNSNQPQHF
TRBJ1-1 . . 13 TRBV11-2 TGTGCCAGCATGCGGACAGCGAACACTGAAGCTTTCTTT CASMRTANTEAFF
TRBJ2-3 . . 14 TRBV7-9 TGTGCCAGCAGCTTCGGGGGCCAGACAGATACGCAGTATTTT CASSFGGQTDTQYF
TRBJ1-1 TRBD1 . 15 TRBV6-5 TGTGCCAGCAGCCATCAGGGGGAGTTGAACACTGAAGCTTTCTTT CASSHQGELNTEAFF
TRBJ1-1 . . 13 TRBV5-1 TGCGCCAGCAGTCGGGTAGGGGGCACTGAAGCTTTCTTT CASSRVGGTEAFF
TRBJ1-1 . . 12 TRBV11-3 TGTGCCAGCAGCTTATCAGCGGTGGAAGCTTTCTTT CASSLSAVEAFF
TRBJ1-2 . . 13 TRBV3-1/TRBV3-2 TGTGCCAGCAGCCAAGTTACGGGGAGCGGCTACACCTTC CASSQVTGSGYTF
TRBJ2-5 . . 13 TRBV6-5 TGTGCCAGCAGTCTCCGAAGACAAGAGACCCAGTACTTC CASSLRRQETQYF
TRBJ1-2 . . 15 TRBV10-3 TGTGCCATCAGTGAAGGAGGGGGGCGACACTATGGCTACACCTTC CAISEGGGRHYGYTF
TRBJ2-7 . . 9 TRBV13 TGTGCCAGCAGCTACGAGCAGTACTTC CASSYEQYF
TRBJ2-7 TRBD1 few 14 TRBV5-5 TGTGCCAGCAGCCCTACAGGGGGAATTTACGAGCAGTACTTC CASSPTGGIYEQYF
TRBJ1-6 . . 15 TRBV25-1 TGTGCCAGCAGTGCCCTCGACAGGCGAGACTCACCCCTCCACTTT CASSALDRRDSPLHF
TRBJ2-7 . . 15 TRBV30 TGTGCCTGGGGGGGGCAAAAGCGGGGTTCCTACGAGCAGTACTTC CAWGGQKRGSYEQYF
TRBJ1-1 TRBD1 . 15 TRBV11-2 TGTGCCAGCAGCCTTTGGACAGGGAGTAAGGCTGAAGCTTTCTTT CASSLWTGSKAEAFF
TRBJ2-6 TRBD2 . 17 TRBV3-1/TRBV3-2 TGTGCCAGCAGCCCGTGGGGGAGGGCCGGTGGGGCCAACGTCCTGACTTTC CASSPWGRAGGANVLTF
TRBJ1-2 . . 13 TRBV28 TGTGCCAGCAGACAGAACCAGGGAAGAGGCTACACCTTC CASRQNQGRGYTF
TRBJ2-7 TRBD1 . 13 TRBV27 TGTGCCAGCAGGGAATTGACAGGGACCGAGCAGTACTTC CASRELTGTEQYF
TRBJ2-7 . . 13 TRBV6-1 TGTGCCAGCAGGGAAGAGGGAACCTACGAGCAGTACTTC CASREEGTYEQYF
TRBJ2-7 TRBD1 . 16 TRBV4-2 TGTGCCAGCAGCCAACTAGGACAGGGGACCTCCTACGAGCAGTACTTC CASSQLGQGTSYEQYF
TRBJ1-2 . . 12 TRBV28 TGTGCCAGCAGGCAGCGGCTCTATGGCTACACCTTC CASRQRLYGYTF
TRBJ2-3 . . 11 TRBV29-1 TGCAGCGTTGCAACCACAGATACGCAGTATTTT CSVATTDTQYF
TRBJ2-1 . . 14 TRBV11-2 TGTGCCAGCAGCTTAGAGGCCTCTCTCGGGGAGCAGTTCTTC CASSLEASLGEQFF
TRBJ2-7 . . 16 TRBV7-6 TGTGCCAGCAGCCCCTCAGGCGGGCAGAGCTCCTACGAGCAGTACTTC CASSPSGGQSSYEQYF
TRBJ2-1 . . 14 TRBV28 TGTGCCAGCCGACCCCCGGGGTCCTACAATGAGCAGTTCTTC CASRPPGSYNEQFF
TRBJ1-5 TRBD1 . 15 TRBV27 TGTGCCAGCAAAGTTGGGAGACAGGGCGGTCAGCCCCAGCATTTT CASKVGRQGGQPQHF
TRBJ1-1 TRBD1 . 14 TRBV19 TGTGCCAGCTCCAAGACAGGGCAGAACACTGAAGCTTTCTTT CASSKTGQNTEAFF
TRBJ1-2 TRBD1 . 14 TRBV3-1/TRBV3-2 TGTGCCAGCAGCCCGGGACAGCATAACTATGGCTACACCTTC CASSPGQHNYGYTF
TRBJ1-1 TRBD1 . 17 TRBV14 TGTGCCAGCAGCCAAGGACCGGGACAGGGGGTCAAATCTGAAGCTTTCTTT CASSQGPGQGVKSEAFF
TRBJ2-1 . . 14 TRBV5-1 TGCGCCAGCAGCTTTCGGGGGGCTCACAATGAGCAGTTCTTC CASSFRGAHNEQFF
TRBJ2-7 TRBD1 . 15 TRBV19 TGTGCCAGTAGTGCCGGGACAGGGAGAACCTACGAGCAGTACTTC CASSAGTGRTYEQYF
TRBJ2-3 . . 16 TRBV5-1 TGCGCCAGCAGCTCGGTCCTAGGGGGAAGCACAGATACGCAGTATTTT CASSSVLGGSTDTQYF
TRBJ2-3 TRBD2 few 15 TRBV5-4 TGTGCCAGCAGCTTGGATCGGGGGGTTACAGATACGCAGTATTTT CASSLDRGVTDTQYF
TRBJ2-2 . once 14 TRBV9 TGTGCCAGCAGCACGTTGGGGACGGCCGGGGAGCTGTTTTTT CASSTLGTAGELFF
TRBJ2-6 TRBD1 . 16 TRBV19 TGTGCCAGTAGTAAGGGACAGAGCTCTGGGGCCAACGTCCTGACTTTC CASSKGQSSGANVLTF
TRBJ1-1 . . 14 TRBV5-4 TGTGCCAGCAGCTTGGAGGGCAGGGTGGGCGAAGCTTTCTTT CASSLEGRVGEAFF
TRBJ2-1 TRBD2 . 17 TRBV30 TGTGCCTGGAGTGTCCCTTCCGGGACTAGCGGGTGGCTAGAGCAGTTCTTC CAWSVPSGTSGWLEQFF
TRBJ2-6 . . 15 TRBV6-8 TGTGCCAGCAGTTACGAGGAAGCTGGGGCCAACGTCCTGACTTTC CASSYEEAGANVLTF
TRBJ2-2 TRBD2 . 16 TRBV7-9 TGTGCCAGCAGCCTAGGACTAGCGGGGGGCACCGGGGAGCTGTTTTTT CASSLGLAGGTGELFF
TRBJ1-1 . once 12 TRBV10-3 TGTGCCATCAGTGAAGGGGTTACTGAAGCTTTCTTT CAISEGVTEAFF
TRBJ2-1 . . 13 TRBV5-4 TGTGCCAGCAGCTTAGCACCCATCGATGAGCAGTTCTTC CASSLAPIDEQFF